This TCR beta chain was found in a study of cytomegalovirus exposure and HLA in healthy donors. The study, taken as a whole, reports: Previous analysis showed most TCR beta V segments were productive about 90% or about 30% of the time. Sequencing artifact likely explains a cluster of highly shared sequence variants.

Primers: 60 Vbeta forward and 13 Jbeta reverse. In the original processing: A follow-up analysis tallied tens of millions of unique TCR beta chains, roughly 11 million shared. The repertoire was sequenced with immunoSEQ multiplex PCR; TCRdb's copy has only in-frame clones and lacks some. The DNA was the basis for D and trimming; V, J and clone size are from that table. The sample includes some 180,000 clones, around 83% seen only once; the top ten take approximately 2.5%. The CDR3 extends over 15 amino acids. Germline V gene data show CDR1 as SGHNT and CDR2 as YYREEE (reference sequence). Unmatched junction bases numbered 4, after V lost 0 bases and J lost 2 bases. With regard to this clone: Its antigen is undetermined.

The material sequenced was PBMCs. The V call is TRBV5-4, the J call TRBJ2-5; TRBD1 agrees at 7 bases. This TCR was sampled from a man aged 30 to 45 in good health and CMV-seropositive. The CDR3 sequence is CASSLVTGVQETQYF. The CDR3 DNA sequence: TGTGCCAGCAGCTTGGTAACAGGGGTTCAAGAGACCCAGTACTTC.